Below, 8 T cell receptor beta chains from the same sample are listed, as sequenced in a study of memory CD4+ T cells and cytomegalovirus serostatus (dated 2019 in TCRdb). Single viable CD3+CD4+CD8-CD45RO+ cells were sorted as memory CD4+ T cells on a FACSAria II. Library construction relied on the immunoSEQ multiplex PCR assay. Not all clones reach the TCRdb copy of this immuneACCESS table, which keeps in-frame sequences only. Checked studies attribute under half of the gap to unresolved V genes and leave the rest unexplained. The sample records around 62,000 clones, about 75% of which are singletons. The top ten constitute approximately 4.8% of the sample. The sample consisted of memory CD4+ T cells from blood. These receptors were collected from an adult in good health and CMV-seropositive.

V and J are TRBV5-3 and TRBJ1-4, with 10 bases lining up with TRBD1. TRBV5-3 is given ORF status, its function remaining uncertain. There are 17 residues in the CDR3. The J segment lost 8 bases and the V segment lost 2 bases, leaving 12 bases of the junction unmatched. CDR3 sequence reads: CARSLYGQGECWEKLFF. CDR3 DNA: TGTGCCAGAAGCTTATATGGACAGGGGGAATGTTGGGAAAAACTGTTTTTT.

The chain couples TRBV14 to TRBJ2-1; tentative D call: TRBD2 (5 bases). The CDR3 length is 14 residues. V shed 1 base and J shed 5 bases, with 9 bases lying between them. The V gene's germline CDR1 is SGHDN and CDR2 FVKESK. The CDR3 bases are TGTGCCAGCAGCCAAGCTTTACTAGACAATGAGCAGTTCTTC. It translates to CASSQALLDNEQFF.

The CDR3 DNA follows: TGCGCCAGCAGGAAAAGGCCGGAGAGCACAGATACGCAGTATTTT. It codes for CASRKRPESTDTQYF. This chain connects TRBV4-1 to TRBJ2-3; the D is unclear. The CDR3 runs 15 residues. Per the germline V gene, CDR1 is MGHRA and CDR2 is YSYEKL. V dropped 6 bases and J dropped 0 bases, with 13 bases sitting between them.

CDR3 region: CASSLAMTGTDTQYF. CDR3 DNA: TGTGCCAGCAGCTTAGCCATGACAGGCACAGATACGCAGTATTTT. V gene TRBV7-9 combines with J gene TRBJ2-3; D is possibly TRBD1 (5 bases). Germline V gives CDR1 SEHNR, CDR2 FQNEAQ (reference sequence). The V gene lost 0 bases and the J gene lost 1 base, with 8 bases spanning the gap. This CDR3 is 15 amino acids long.

The chain recombines TRBV7-9 with TRBJ2-5; D remains unclear. The germline CDR1 and CDR2 sequences are SEHNR and FQNEAQ (reference sequence). The V end was cut by 4 bases, the J end by 7 bases, with 7 bases between. This CDR3 is built from 11 residues. The CDR3 sequence: CASSSQWTQYF. The CDR3 region has the DNA TGTGCCAGCAGCTCGCAATGGACCCAGTACTTC.

This clone was seen a handful of times. The chain uses TRBV11-2 and TRBJ1-2; weak D call: TRBD1 (6 bases). The germline V and J ends were trimmed by 5 bases and 3 bases, with 16 bases remaining between them. Germline V CDR1 and CDR2: SGHAT, FQNNGV. This CDR3 contains 15 residues. CDR3 sequence reads: CASSRLSAGDYGYTF. For the CDR3, the DNA is TGTGCCAGCAGCCGTCTTTCTGCAGGGGACTATGGCTACACCTTC. Full variable domain (missing parts from reference TRBV11-2 and TRBJ1-2): EAGVAQSPRYKIIEKRQSVAFWCNPISGHATLYWYQQILGQGPKLLIQFQNNGVVDDSQLPKDRFSAERLKGVDSTLKIQPAKLEDSAVYLCASSRLSAGDYGYTFGSGTRLTVV.

This chain links TRBV5-1 with TRBJ2-5, with 7 bases matching TRBD1. The CDR3 contains 14 residues. J was trimmed by 5 bases and V by 4 bases; bases with no gene match: 8. Germline V gene data show CDR1 as SGHRS and CDR2 as YFSETQ. This CDR3 reads CASSTTQGSETQYF. The CDR3, as DNA: TGCGCCAGCAGCACCACACAGGGGTCGGAGACCCAGTACTTC.

This chain uses TRBV7-9 with TRBJ1-2; no firm D call. V lost 5 bases and J 10 bases, leaving 14 bases between the germline ends. Germline V CDR1 and CDR2: SEHNR, FQNEAQ (reference sequence). The CDR3 spans 12 residues. In nucleotides, the CDR3 is TGTGCCAGCAGCATAATCGGCGAAGACTACACCTTC. It encodes CASSIIGEDYTF.